The following is a TCR beta chain sequence with its context. TCRdb re-analysed the 5' RACE reads in MiXCR, keeping a single row per CDR3 protein. In the table there are tens of thousands of distinct CDR3 sequences, around a sixth of which are singletons. From germline, CDR1 is SGHRS and CDR2 YFSETQ. Trimming cost V 4 bases and J 5 bases, with 18 bases left between them. The CDR3 runs to 15 residues. This entry comes from a study of early T cells in non-severe SARS-CoV-2 infection. The chain recombines TRBV5-1 with TRBJ1-2; perhaps TRBD1 as D (5 bases). The TCR was taken from an adult who was a healthcare worker with PCR-confirmed SARS-CoV-2 infection or an uninfected control (not recorded which). The sample comprised whole blood. As DNA, the CDR3 is TGCGCCAGCAGCATATCGGGGCCCTATCCTTATGGCTACACCTTC. Protein: CASSISGPYPYGYTF.